The sequence of this T cell receptor beta chain was determined in a study of OX40 agonist ivuxolimab in advanced cancers. By sample fraction, this clone is medium-sized (0.01 to 0.1%). Additional DNA sequences in this sample encode the identical CDR3. Germline assignment: CDR1 SGHRS and CDR2 YFSETQ. The CDR3 length is 15 residues. The ends lost 0 bases at V and 4 bases at J; junction bases unmatched: 2. The study sampled blood at baseline, cycle 4 day 1, and cycle 7 day 1. Generated by immunoSEQ multiplex PCR, the TCRdb table keeps only in-frame clones and is missing some. The table lists tens of thousands of clones, more than 70% of them singletons, with less than 8% in the top ten.

The V and J genes are TRBV5-1 and TRBJ2-3; 10 nucleotides align to TRBD2. The sample was CD4+ or CD8+ T cells sorted from blood, taken in a trial of the OX40 agonist ivuxolimab. The sequence came from an adult with an advanced solid tumor such as melanoma, head and neck, liver or kidney cancer. CDR3 nucleotide sequence: TGCGCCAGCAGCTTGGCTAGCGGGAGCGCAGATACGCAGTATTTT. Translating it yields CASSLASGSADTQYF.